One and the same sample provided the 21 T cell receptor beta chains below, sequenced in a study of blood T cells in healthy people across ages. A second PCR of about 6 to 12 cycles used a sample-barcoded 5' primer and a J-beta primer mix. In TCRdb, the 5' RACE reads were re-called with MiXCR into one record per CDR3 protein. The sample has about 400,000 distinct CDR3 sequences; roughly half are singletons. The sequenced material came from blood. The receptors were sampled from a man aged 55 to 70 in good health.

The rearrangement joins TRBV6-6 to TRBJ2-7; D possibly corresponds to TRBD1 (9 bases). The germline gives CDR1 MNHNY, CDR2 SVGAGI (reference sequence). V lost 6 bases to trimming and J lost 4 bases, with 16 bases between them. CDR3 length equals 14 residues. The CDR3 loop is CASSRGGQGYEQYF. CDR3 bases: TGTGCCAGCAGCCGGGGGGGACAGGGATACGAGCAGTACTTC.

The CDR3 DNA follows: TGCAGTGCCCAGGGACTAGCGGGAGTTCGTGATACGCAGTATTTT. It yields the protein CSAQGLAGVRDTQYF. The chain recombines TRBV20-1 with TRBJ2-3; 14 bases fit TRBD2. The CDR3 has 15 amino acids. The trim removed 6 bases at V and 6 bases at J, leaving 8 bases unmatched. Germline V lookup: CDR1 DFQATT, CDR2 SNEGSKA (reference sequence).

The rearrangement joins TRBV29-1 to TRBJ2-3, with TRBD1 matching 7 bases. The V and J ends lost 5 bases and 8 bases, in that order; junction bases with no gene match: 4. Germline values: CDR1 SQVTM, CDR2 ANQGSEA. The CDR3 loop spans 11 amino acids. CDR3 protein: CSVTGVVTQYF. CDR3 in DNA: TGCAGCGTTACAGGGGTGGTTACGCAGTATTTT.

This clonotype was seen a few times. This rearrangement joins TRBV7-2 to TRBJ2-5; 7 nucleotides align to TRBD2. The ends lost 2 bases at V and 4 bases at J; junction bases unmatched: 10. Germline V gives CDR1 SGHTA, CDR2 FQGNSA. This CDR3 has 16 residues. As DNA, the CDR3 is TGTGCCAGCAGCTTAACCCCGACTAGCCGGGGAGAGACCCAGTACTTC. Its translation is CASSLTPTSRGETQYF.

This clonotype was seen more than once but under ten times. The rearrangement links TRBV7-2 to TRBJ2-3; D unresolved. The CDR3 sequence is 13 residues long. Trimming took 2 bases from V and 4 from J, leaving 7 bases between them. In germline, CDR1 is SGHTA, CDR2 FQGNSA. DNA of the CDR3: TGTGCCAGCAGCTTACCATGGCCAGATACGCAGTATTTT. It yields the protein CASSLPWPDTQYF.

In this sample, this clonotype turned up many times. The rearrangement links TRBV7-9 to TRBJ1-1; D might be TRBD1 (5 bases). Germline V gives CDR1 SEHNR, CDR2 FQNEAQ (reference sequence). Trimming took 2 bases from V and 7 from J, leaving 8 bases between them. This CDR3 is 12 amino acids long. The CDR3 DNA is TGTGCCAGCAGCTTACAGGGAGGTGAAGCTTTCTTT. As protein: CASSLQGGEAFF.

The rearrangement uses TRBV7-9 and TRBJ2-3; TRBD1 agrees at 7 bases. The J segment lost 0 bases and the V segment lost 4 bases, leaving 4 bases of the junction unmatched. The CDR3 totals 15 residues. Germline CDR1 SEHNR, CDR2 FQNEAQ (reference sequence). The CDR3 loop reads CASSSGQASTDTQYF. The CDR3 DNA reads TGTGCCAGCAGCTCAGGACAGGCCAGCACAGATACGCAGTATTTT.

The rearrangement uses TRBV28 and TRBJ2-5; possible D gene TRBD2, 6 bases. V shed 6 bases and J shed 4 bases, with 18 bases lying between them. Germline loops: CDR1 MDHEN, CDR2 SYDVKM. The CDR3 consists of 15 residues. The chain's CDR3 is CASSSPLGRRETQYF. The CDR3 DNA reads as TGTGCCAGCAGCTCCCCCTTGGGGAGGCGAGAGACCCAGTACTTC.

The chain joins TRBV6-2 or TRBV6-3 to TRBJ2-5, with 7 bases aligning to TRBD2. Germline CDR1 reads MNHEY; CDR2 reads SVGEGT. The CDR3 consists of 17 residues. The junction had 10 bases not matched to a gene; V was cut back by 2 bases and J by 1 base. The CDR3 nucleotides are TGTGCCAGCAGTTACCCCTACCGGGGGGAGCCCCAAGAGACCCAGTACTTC. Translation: CASSYPYRGEPQETQYF.

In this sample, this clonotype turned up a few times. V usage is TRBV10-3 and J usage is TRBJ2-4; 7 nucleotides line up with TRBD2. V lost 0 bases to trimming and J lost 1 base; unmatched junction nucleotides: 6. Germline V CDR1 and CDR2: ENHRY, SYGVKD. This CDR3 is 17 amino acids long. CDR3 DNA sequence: TGTGCCATCAGTGAGTCGTTGGGCGGGAGTGCCAAAAACATTCAGTACTTC. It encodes CAISESLGGSAKNIQYF.

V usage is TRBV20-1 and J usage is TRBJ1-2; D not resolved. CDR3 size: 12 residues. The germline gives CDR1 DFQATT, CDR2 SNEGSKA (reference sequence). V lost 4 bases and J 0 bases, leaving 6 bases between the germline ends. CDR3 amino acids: CSATGTNYGYTF. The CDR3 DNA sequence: TGCAGTGCTACCGGGACTAACTATGGCTACACCTTC.

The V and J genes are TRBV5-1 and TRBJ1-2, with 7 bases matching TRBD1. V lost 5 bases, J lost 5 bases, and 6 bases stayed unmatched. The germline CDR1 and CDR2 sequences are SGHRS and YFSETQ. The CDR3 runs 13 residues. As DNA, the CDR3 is TGCGCCAGCAGACCGACAGGGAGTTATGGCTACACCTTC. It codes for CASRPTGSYGYTF. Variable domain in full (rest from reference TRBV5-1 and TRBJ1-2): KAGVTQTPRYLIKTRGQQVTLSCSPISGHRSVSWYQQTPGQGLQFLFEYFSETQRNKGNFPGRFSGRQFSNSRSEMNVSTLELGDSALYLCASRPTGSYGYTFGSGTRLTVV.

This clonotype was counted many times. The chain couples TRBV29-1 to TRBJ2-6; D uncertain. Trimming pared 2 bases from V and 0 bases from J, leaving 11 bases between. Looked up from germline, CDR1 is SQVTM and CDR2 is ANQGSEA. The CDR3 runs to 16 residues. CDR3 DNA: TGCAGCGTTGAAACCGACCTTGGCTCTGGGGCCAACGTCCTGACTTTC. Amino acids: CSVETDLGSGANVLTF.

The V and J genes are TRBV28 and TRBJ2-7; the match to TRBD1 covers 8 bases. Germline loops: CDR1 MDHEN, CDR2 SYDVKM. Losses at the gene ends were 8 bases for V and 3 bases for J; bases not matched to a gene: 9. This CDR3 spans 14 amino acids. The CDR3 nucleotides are TGTGCCAGCGTCGGACAGGGCCAATTCTACGAGCAGTACTTC. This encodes CASVGQGQFYEQYF. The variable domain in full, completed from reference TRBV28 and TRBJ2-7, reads DVKVTQSSRYLVKRTGEKVFLECVQDMDHENMFWYRQDPGLGLRLIYFSYDVKMKEKGDIPEGYSVSREKKERFSLILESASTNQTSMYLCASVGQGQFYEQYFGPGTRLTVT.

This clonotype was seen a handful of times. The CDR3 coding sequence is TGTGCCAGCGGGGGAGGCGGGAGTTTACAAGAGACCCAGTACTTC. Protein product: CASGGGGSLQETQYF. J is TRBJ2-5 and V is TRBV27; 7 nucleotides match TRBD2. The CDR3 sequence is 15 residues long. Germline values: CDR1 MNHEY, CDR2 SMNVEV (reference sequence). The junction had 11 bases not matched to a gene; V was cut back by 8 bases and J by 2 bases.

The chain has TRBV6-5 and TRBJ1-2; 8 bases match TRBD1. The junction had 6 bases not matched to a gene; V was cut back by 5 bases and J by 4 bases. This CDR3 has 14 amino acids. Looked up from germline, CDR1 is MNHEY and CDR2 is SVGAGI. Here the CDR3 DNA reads TGTGCCAGCAGTAAACAGACAGGGGTCTATGGCTACACCTTC. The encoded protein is CASSKQTGVYGYTF.

The CDR3, as DNA: TGTGCCAGCAGGGGTAGCTATGGCTACACCTTC. Encoded protein: CASRGSYGYTF. The chain uses TRBV6-6 and TRBJ1-2; D remains unclear. Between the trimmed V and J ends, which lost 6 bases and 4 bases, there was a span of 6 bases. The CDR3 sequence is 11 residues long. Germline lookup yields CDR1 MNHNY and CDR2 SVGAGI (reference sequence).

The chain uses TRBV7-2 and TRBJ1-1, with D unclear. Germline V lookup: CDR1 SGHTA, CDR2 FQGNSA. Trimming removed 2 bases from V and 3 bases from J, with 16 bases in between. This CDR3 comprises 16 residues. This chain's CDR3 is CASSLFGVGSDTEAFF. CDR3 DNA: TGTGCCAGCAGCTTATTCGGGGTAGGATCCGACACTGAAGCTTTCTTT. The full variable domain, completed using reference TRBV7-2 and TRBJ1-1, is GAGVSQSPSNKVTEKGKDVELRCDPISGHTALYWYRQSLGQGLEFLIYFQGNSAPDKSGLPSDRFSAERTGGSVSTLTIQRTQQEDSAVYLCASSLFGVGSDTEAFFGQGTRLTVV.

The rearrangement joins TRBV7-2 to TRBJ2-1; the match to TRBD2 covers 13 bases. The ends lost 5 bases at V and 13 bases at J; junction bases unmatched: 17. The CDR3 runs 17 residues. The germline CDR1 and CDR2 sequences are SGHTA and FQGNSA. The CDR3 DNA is TGTGCCAGCAGCCCAAAAAAGATCGGACTAGCGGGGGAGACCCAGTTCTTC. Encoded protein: CASSPKKIGLAGETQFF.

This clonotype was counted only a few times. DNA for the CDR3: TGTGCCATCAGTGACCAGACAGGGGGGACCAATGAGCAGTTCTTC. Residues: CAISDQTGGTNEQFF. The rearrangement joins TRBV10-3 to TRBJ2-1, with 9 bases aligning to TRBD1. This CDR3 has 15 amino acids. Per the germline V gene, CDR1 is ENHRY and CDR2 is SYGVKD. V was pared by 3 bases and J by 6 bases, with 6 bases of the junction left unmatched.

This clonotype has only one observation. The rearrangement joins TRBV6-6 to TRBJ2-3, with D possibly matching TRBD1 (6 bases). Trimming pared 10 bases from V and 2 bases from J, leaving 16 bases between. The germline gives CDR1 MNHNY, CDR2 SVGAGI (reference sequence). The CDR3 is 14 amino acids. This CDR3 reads CATLRGPLTDTQYF. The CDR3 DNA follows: TGTGCCACCCTCAGGGGCCCACTCACAGATACGCAGTATTTT.